The T cell receptor beta chain described here comes from a study of blood T cell repertoires in COVID-19. Study summary: Acute and convalescent COVID-19 specimens originated in the United States, Italy and Spain.

This CDR3 spans 14 amino acids. Trimming stripped 3 bases from V and 0 bases from J, with 6 bases between. Germline V gene data show CDR1 as SGHRS and CDR2 as YFSETQ. This clone was detected once. Per the authors' pipeline: Estimated nucleated cell counts came from reference gene primer amplification. Generated by immunoSEQ multiplex PCR, the TCRdb table keeps only in-frame clones and is missing some. V and J calls and clone size are those listed in that table; D and trimming were worked out from the DNA. The sample lists roughly 34,000 clones, around nine tenths occurring once. This clonotype was sampled from a man in his sixties with active or convalescent COVID-19. The V and J genes are TRBV5-1 and TRBJ2-2, with D uncertain. The sample comprised peripheral blood. The CDR3 region has the DNA TGCGCCAGCAGCTCTAAAACGAACACCGGGGAGCTGTTTTTT. Its translation: CASSSKTNTGELFF.